The 3 T cell receptor beta chains presented below share a single source sample, sequenced in a study of cytomegalovirus exposure and HLA in healthy donors. The PCR had 60 Vbeta and 13 Jbeta primers. Clones were sequenced by immunoSEQ multiplex PCR, and TCRdb holds only the in-frame ones, with some missing. The sample has approximately 290,000 clones, roughly 80% seen once. Sequencing was carried out using PBMCs. These receptors were obtained from a girl aged 2 to 9 in good health and CMV-seronegative.

The chain has TRBV15 and TRBJ2-5, with D possibly being TRBD2 (6 bases). This CDR3 comprises 15 residues. Trimming cost V 5 bases and J 2 bases, with 15 bases left between them. In germline, CDR1 is LNHNV, CDR2 YYDKDF (reference sequence). CDR3 protein: CATSRDRGTQETQYF. The DNA for the CDR3 is TGTGCCACCAGCCGGGATCGGGGGACTCAAGAGACCCAGTACTTC.

V gene TRBV18 combines with J gene TRBJ1-1, with TRBD1 matching 7 bases. V trimming: 3 bases; J trimming: 8 bases; junction bases outside the gene matches: 6. The CDR3 spans 13 residues. Germline values: CDR1 KGHSH, CDR2 LQKENI. DNA of the CDR3: TGTGCCAGCTCACCGAAGGGGGCGTCCGAAGCTTTCTTT. Amino acids: CASSPKGASEAFF. The entire variable domain, with the rest obtained from reference TRBV18 and TRBJ1-1, is as follows: NAGVMQNPRHLVRRRGQEARLRCSPMKGHSHVYWYRQLPEEGLKFMVYLQKENIIDESGMPKERFSAEFPKEGPSILRIQQVVRGDSAAYFCASSPKGASEAFFGQGTRLTVV.

This chain joins TRBV12-5 and TRBJ2-7; no clear D. Trimming removed 1 base at V and 0 bases at J, with 10 bases between. The germline V gene encodes CDR1 LGHNT and CDR2 FRNRAP. CDR3 length: 15 residues. This chain's CDR3 is CASGLGAEVSYEQYF. In DNA form, the CDR3 reads TGTGCTAGTGGTTTGGGGGCCGAAGTCTCCTACGAGCAGTACTTC.